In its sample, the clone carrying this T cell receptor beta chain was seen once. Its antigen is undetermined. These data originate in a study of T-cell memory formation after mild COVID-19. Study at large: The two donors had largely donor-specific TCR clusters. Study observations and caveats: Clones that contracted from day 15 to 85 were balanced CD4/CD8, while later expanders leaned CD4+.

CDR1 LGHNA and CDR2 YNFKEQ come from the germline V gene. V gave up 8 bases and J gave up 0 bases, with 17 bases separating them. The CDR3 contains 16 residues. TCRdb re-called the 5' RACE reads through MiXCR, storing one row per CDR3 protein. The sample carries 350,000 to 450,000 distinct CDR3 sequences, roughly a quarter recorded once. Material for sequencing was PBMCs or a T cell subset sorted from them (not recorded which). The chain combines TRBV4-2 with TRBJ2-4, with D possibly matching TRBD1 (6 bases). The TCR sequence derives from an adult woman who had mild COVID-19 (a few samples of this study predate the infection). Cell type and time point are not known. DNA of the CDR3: TGTGCCAGCGCCCGAGAACAGGGAATAGCCAAAAACATTCAGTACTTC. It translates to CASAREQGIAKNIQYF.